The present T cell receptor beta chain was sequenced within a study of blood T cell repertoires in COVID-19. The age range of participants was about 18 to 100 years, with residence in fewer than 25 US areas. Clinical histories supplied by participants themselves formed the basis of cohort assignment. Within 2 weeks before study entry, exposed participants met a COVID-19 case. TCRdb's copy holds only in-frame clones and misses some; the assay was immunoSEQ multiplex PCR. The sample yields 200,000 to 300,000 clones, about 83% seen once. The TCR comes from a woman aged 40 to 49 who had been exposed to COVID-19. The sample taken for sequencing was PBMCs or T cells enriched from blood (not recorded which).

CDR3 in DNA: TGTGCCAGCAGCTCCGGGACAGGGGGATTTATGGGGGTTGGCTACACCTTC. It encodes CASSSGTGGFMGVGYTF. The chain links TRBV7-2 to TRBJ1-2; 11 nucleotides line up with TRBD1. The germline V gene encodes CDR1 SGHTA and CDR2 FQGNSA. This CDR3 contains 17 residues. V lost 4 bases, J lost 7 bases, and 14 bases stayed unmatched.